Shown below are 20 T cell receptor beta chains from a single sample sequenced in a study of a mutant IDH1 vaccine in newly diagnosed glioma. Time point in this sample: week 23, last vaccination. The investigators gave 300 ug of mutant IDH1 20-mer peptide in each vaccine dose, together with topical imiquimod. The method was immunoSEQ multiplex PCR; TCRdb's version includes in-frame clones alone and lacks a portion of them. The repertoire holds tens of thousands of clones, with 65% to 80% as singletons. Antigen specificity for these receptors is unknown. The sample was PBMCs, taken from a glioma patient whose treatment included an IDH1 peptide vaccine. The receptor set was obtained from a man aged 50-59 years with glioma.

This clone was detected once. The chain couples TRBV30 to TRBJ2-7, with TRBD1 matching 7 bases. The CDR3 spans 13 residues. V gave up 3 bases and J gave up 2 bases; unmatched junction bases: 4. The germline CDR1 and CDR2 sequences are GTSNPN and SVGIG (reference sequence). This chain's CDR3 is CAWRGGETYEQYF. The CDR3 DNA sequence: TGTGCCTGGAGAGGGGGCGAGACCTACGAGCAGTACTTC. Full variable domain (remainder filled in from reference TRBV30 and TRBJ2-7): SQTIHQWPATLVQPVGSPLSLECTVEGTSNPNLYWYRQAAGRGLQLLFYSVGIGQISSEVPQNLSASRPQDRQFILSSKKLLLSDSGFYLCAWRGGETYEQYFGPGTRLTVT.

The chain is built from TRBV6-1 and TRBJ1-1; D unclear. V was trimmed by 3 bases and J by 4 bases, leaving 12 bases between them. Per the germline V gene, CDR1 is MNHNS and CDR2 is SASEGT. There are 14 residues in the CDR3. The CDR3 DNA is TGTGCCAGCAGTGAGACGGGCGGTAGCACTGAAGCTTTCTTT. Its protein is CASSETGGSTEAFF.

This clone was observed a few times. Other DNA sequences in this sample translate to the same CDR3. This rearrangement joins TRBV29-1 to TRBJ1-1, with D uncertain. Trimming removed 7 bases from V and 0 bases from J, with 6 bases in between. The CDR3 consists of 11 residues. Germline values: CDR1 SQVTM, CDR2 ANQGSEA. The CDR3 is CSGAVNTEAFF. As DNA, the CDR3 is TGCAGCGGCGCCGTGAACACTGAAGCTTTCTTT.

This chain connects TRBV19 to TRBJ2-2, with TRBD2 identical over 12 bases. The V gene end was trimmed by 4 bases and the J gene end by 5 bases; junction bases not matched to a gene: 2. CDR3 length: 15 residues. CDR1 and CDR2 (germline): LNHDA, SQIVND (reference sequence). The DNA of the CDR3 is TGTGCCAGTAGTACTAGCGGGGGGGTAACCGGGGAGCTGTTTTTT. Translated: CASSTSGGVTGELFF.

V is TRBV5-4 and J is TRBJ2-1; D possibly corresponds to TRBD1 (6 bases). V shed 5 bases and J shed 9 bases, with 12 bases lying between them. The CDR3 spans 12 residues. Germline V gene lookup returns CDR1 SGHNT and CDR2 YYREEE (reference sequence). The CDR3 loop reads CASRSGQFEQFF. CDR3 bases: TGTGCCAGCAGATCAGGACAGTTTGAGCAGTTCTTC.

This clone was observed a handful of times. V gene TRBV18 combines with J gene TRBJ1-2, with D possibly being TRBD1 (6 bases). The germline CDR1 and CDR2 sequences are KGHSH and LQKENI. The CDR3 runs 14 residues. With 3 bases removed from V and 3 bases from J, the gap between germline ends came to 11 bases. The CDR3 here is CASSPGRGDYGYTF. The CDR3, as DNA: TGTGCCAGCTCACCGGGCAGGGGCGACTATGGCTACACCTTC.

This clone occurred once. The V call is TRBV2, the J call TRBJ2-5; TRBD2 agrees at 9 bases. V lost 8 bases and J lost 4; bases outside the gene matches: 14. This CDR3 region has 16 residues. The germline V gene encodes CDR1 SNHLY and CDR2 FYNNEI. This CDR3 reads CASWAGGTRQGETQYF. CDR3 in DNA: TGTGCCAGCTGGGCGGGGGGGACTCGACAGGGAGAGACCCAGTACTTC.

Only a few counts were recorded for this clone. DNA for the CDR3: TGCGCCAGCAGGGTTGACAGGGGTTCACCCCTCCACTTT. Translating it yields CASRVDRGSPLHF. V gene TRBV10-1 combines with J gene TRBJ1-6; 8 nucleotides match TRBD1. V shed 6 bases, J shed 9 bases, and the junction held 4 bases outside the gene matches. The length of the CDR3 is 13 residues. Germline V gene data show CDR1 as WNHNN and CDR2 as SYGVQD (reference sequence).

The rearrangement links TRBV9 to TRBJ1-5; 7 nucleotides align to TRBD1. The CDR3 contains 15 residues. The V segment lost 3 bases and the J segment 3 bases; nucleotides outside the gene matches: 6. CDR1 and CDR2 (germline): SGDLS, YYNGEE. Here the CDR3 reads CASSARDSINQPQHF. The CDR3 DNA reads TGTGCCAGCAGCGCCCGGGACAGTATCAATCAGCCCCAGCATTTT.

The rearrangement uses TRBV30 and TRBJ1-2; TRBD1 matches 8 bases. V trimming: 5 bases; J trimming: 8 bases; junction bases outside the gene matches: 7. The CDR3 consists of 12 residues. Germline values: CDR1 GTSNPN, CDR2 SVGIG (reference sequence). CDR3 coding DNA: TGTGCCTGGGAGACAGGGGAGAGGGGCTACACCTTC. This codes for CAWETGERGYTF.

The chain joins TRBV9 to TRBJ2-1; D is possibly TRBD1 (5 bases). CDR1 and CDR2 (germline): SGDLS, YYNGEE. There are 14 residues in the CDR3. Trimming took 0 bases from V and 8 from J, leaving 12 bases between them. The CDR3 DNA reads TGTGCCAGCAGCGTAGAGGGGCAAGATCATGAGCAGTTCTTC. Residues: CASSVEGQDHEQFF.

The V gene is TRBV4-3, the J gene TRBJ1-3; TRBD1 might be the D (6 bases). V shed 0 bases and J shed 5 bases, with 11 bases lying between them. Germline lookup yields CDR1 LGHNA and CDR2 YSLEER. This CDR3 is 15 amino acids long. CDR3 amino acids: CASSQDQGLRNTIYF. For the CDR3, the DNA is TGCGCCAGCAGCCAAGATCAGGGGCTGAGAAACACCATATATTTT.

This chain connects TRBV7-2 to TRBJ2-1; tentatively, D is TRBD1 or TRBD2 (6 bases each). The CDR3 is made up of 13 amino acids. V was cut by 5 bases and J by 4 bases, with 9 bases left in between. CDR1 and CDR2 (germline): SGHTA, FQGNSA. The CDR3 DNA reads TGTGCCAGCAGCACAGGGACTTACAATGAGCAGTTCTTC. Translated, it gives CASSTGTYNEQFF.

This clone was counted between two and nine times. The V call is TRBV29-1, the J call TRBJ2-5, with D tentatively TRBD2 (5 bases). The CDR3 loop spans 14 amino acids. Germline CDR1 is SQVTM and CDR2 is ANQGSEA. Trimming cost V 7 bases and J 0 bases, with 15 bases left between them. CDR3 sequence: CSAFGVGYQETQYF. The CDR3 DNA is TGCAGCGCCTTCGGGGTTGGGTACCAAGAGACCCAGTACTTC.

The V call is TRBV7-8, the J call TRBJ2-1; D might be TRBD2 (6 bases). Trimming took off 5 bases at V and 0 bases at J, with 20 bases between the two ends. The CDR3 runs to 18 residues. CDR1 and CDR2 from the germline V gene are SGHVS and FQNEAQ. The CDR3 nucleotides read TGTGCCAGCAGCACTAGCTTTTATAGCTGGAGCTCCTACAATGAGCAGTTCTTC. Translated, it gives CASSTSFYSWSSYNEQFF.

This chain connects TRBV13 to TRBJ2-1; D is undetermined. Between the trimmed V and J ends, which lost 3 bases and 8 bases, there was a span of 14 bases. Germline V gives CDR1 PRHDT, CDR2 FYEKMQ (reference sequence). The CDR3 contains 14 residues. The CDR3 region is CASSLGRPLDEQFF. The CDR3 DNA follows: TGTGCCAGCAGCTTGGGTAGACCCCTCGATGAGCAGTTCTTC.

The rearrangement links TRBV29-1 to TRBJ2-1, with a weak D call TRBD1 (5 bases). This CDR3 spans 12 amino acids. Trimming stripped 0 bases from V and 10 bases from J, with 10 bases between. The V gene's germline CDR1 is SQVTM and CDR2 ANQGSEA. The CDR3 DNA reads as TGCAGCGTTGAAGATATTGGGGCGGAGCAGTTCTTC. Amino acid sequence: CSVEDIGAEQFF.

CDR3 loop: CASKGGREQFF. CDR3 nucleotides: TGTGCCAGCAAAGGGGGCCGAGAGCAGTTCTTC. This chain uses TRBV5-6 with TRBJ2-1; TRBD1 agrees at 7 bases. Germline V CDR1 and CDR2: SGHDT, YYEEEE. The CDR3 loop spans 11 amino acids. The V gene end was trimmed by 6 bases and the J gene end by 10 bases; junction bases not matched to a gene: 4. Complete variable domain (other parts from reference TRBV5-6 and TRBJ2-1): DAGVTQSPTHLIKTRGQQVTLRCSPKSGHDTVSWYQQALGQGPQFIFQYYEEEERQRGNFPDRFSGHQFPNYSSELNVNALLLGDSALYLCASKGGREQFFGPGTRLTVL.

This sequence joins TRBV2 and TRBJ1-2; a weak D match, TRBD1 (5 bases). This CDR3 has 14 residues. V lost 0 bases and J lost 8, with 13 bases in between. Germline CDR1 SNHLY, CDR2 FYNNEI. The CDR3: CASSEAQGVGGYTF. The CDR3 DNA follows: TGTGCCAGCAGTGAAGCGCAAGGGGTGGGAGGCTACACCTTC. Full variable domain (remainder filled in from reference TRBV2 and TRBJ1-2): EPEVTQTPSHQVTQMGQEVILRCVPISNHLYFYWYRQILGQKVEFLVSFYNNEISEKSEIFDDQFSVERPDGSNFTLKIRSTKLEDSAMYFCASSEAQGVGGYTFGSGTRLTVV.

J is TRBJ2-7 and V is TRBV27; D not resolved. V lost 7 bases and J 1 base, leaving 17 bases between the germline ends. Germline V lookup: CDR1 MNHEY, CDR2 SMNVEV (reference sequence). The CDR3 runs to 15 residues. The CDR3 loop reads CASTPKSVESYEQYF. CDR3 coding DNA: TGTGCCAGCACCCCCAAATCAGTCGAATCCTACGAGCAGTACTTC.